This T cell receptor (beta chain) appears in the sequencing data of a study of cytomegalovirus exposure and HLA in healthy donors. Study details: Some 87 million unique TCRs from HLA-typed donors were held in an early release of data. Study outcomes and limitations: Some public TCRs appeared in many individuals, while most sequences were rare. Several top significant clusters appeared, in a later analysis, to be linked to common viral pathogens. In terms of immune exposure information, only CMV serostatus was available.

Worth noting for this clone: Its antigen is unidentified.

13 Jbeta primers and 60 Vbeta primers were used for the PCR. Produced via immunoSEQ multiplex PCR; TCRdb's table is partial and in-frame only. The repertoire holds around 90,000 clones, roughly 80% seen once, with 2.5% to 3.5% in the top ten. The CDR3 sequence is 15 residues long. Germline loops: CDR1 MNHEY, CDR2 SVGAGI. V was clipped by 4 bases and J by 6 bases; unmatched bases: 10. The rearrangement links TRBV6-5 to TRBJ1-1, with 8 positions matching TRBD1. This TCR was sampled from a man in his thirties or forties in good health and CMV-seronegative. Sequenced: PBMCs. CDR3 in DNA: TGTGCCAGCAGTTTTTCAACCGAACAGGGGGCTGAAGCTTTCTTT. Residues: CASSFSTEQGAEAFF.